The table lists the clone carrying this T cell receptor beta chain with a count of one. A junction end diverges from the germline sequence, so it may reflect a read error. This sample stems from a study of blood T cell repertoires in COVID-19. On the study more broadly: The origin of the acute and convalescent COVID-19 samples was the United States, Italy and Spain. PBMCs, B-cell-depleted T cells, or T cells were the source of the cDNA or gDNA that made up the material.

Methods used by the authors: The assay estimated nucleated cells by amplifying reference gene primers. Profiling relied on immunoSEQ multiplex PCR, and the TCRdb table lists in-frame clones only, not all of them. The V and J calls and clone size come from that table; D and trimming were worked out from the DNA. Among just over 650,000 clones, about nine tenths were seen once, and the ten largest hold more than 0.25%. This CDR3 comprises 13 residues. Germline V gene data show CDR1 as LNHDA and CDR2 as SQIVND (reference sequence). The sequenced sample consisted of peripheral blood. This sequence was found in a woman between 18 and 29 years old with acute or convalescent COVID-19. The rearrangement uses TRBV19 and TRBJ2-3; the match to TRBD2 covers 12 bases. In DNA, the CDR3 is TGTGCCAGTAGTTTCTGGACTAGCGGGGAGCTGAATTTT. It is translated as CASSFWTSGELNF.